The 5 T cell receptor beta chains reported below all come from one sample, sequenced in a study of T-cell reconstitution after alpha-beta-depleted transplantation in children. Construction of the TCRbeta library involved unique molecular identifiers. MiXCR was run by TCRdb on the PCR reads, yielding one entry per CDR3 protein. The sample consists of 200,000 or so distinct CDR3 sequences, roughly 6.3% of them appearing once. The starting material was PBMCs, obtained before TCRalphabeta/CD19-depleted stem cell transplant. The receptors were sampled from a girl in the first two years of life with combined immunodeficiency, due to receive a stem cell transplant.

In this sample, this clonotype turned up many times. The chain joins TRBV5-1 to TRBJ2-1; possibly TRBD1 for D (6 bases). V was trimmed by 0 bases and J by 7 bases, leaving 11 bases between them. Germline V lookup: CDR1 SGHRS, CDR2 YFSETQ. This CDR3 region has 14 residues. The CDR3 region is CASSLDRAPNEQFF. CDR3 bases: TGCGCCAGCAGCTTGGACAGGGCGCCTAATGAGCAGTTCTTC.

This clonotype has at least ten counts. The chain links TRBV6-5 to TRBJ2-1, with D uncertain. The germline V and J ends were trimmed by 3 bases and 0 bases, with 3 bases remaining between them. This CDR3 is 13 amino acids long. Germline V gene lookup returns CDR1 MNHEY and CDR2 SVGAGI. The CDR3 DNA sequence: TGTGCCAGCAGTTATGCCTCCTACAATGAGCAGTTCTTC. It encodes CASSYASYNEQFF.

This clonotype was detected many times. V gene TRBV9 combines with J gene TRBJ2-7, with a weak D call TRBD2 (6 bases). The germline gives CDR1 SGDLS, CDR2 YYNGEE. The CDR3 is 19 residues long. Trimming stripped 3 bases from V and 5 bases from J, with 30 bases between. CDR3: CASSAGRALGRDSMDEQYF. The CDR3 DNA reads as TGTGCCAGCAGCGCCGGCCGGGCTCTCGGGCGGGACTCTATGGACGAGCAGTACTTC.

This clonotype was seen ten or more times. V is TRBV29-1 and J is TRBJ2-2; no clear D. Germline loops: CDR1 SQVTM, CDR2 ANQGSEA. The V end was cut by 4 bases, the J end by 0 bases, with 9 bases between. CDR3 size: 14 residues. The CDR3 protein is CSVGFGANTGELFF. The CDR3 bases are TGCAGCGTTGGTTTCGGTGCGAACACCGGGGAGCTGTTTTTT.

At least ten counts were recorded for this clonotype. The rearrangement links TRBV5-1 to TRBJ2-3; 14 positions match TRBD2. CDR3 length: 16 amino acids. J lost 3 bases, V lost 4 bases, and 4 bases had no gene match. CDR1 is SGHRS, CDR2 YFSETQ, per germline. The CDR3 DNA reads as TGCGCCAGCAGCAGGGGACTAGCGGGGGTGACAGATACGCAGTATTTT. Encoded protein: CASSRGLAGVTDTQYF.